This T cell receptor (beta chain) was retrieved from a study of blood T cell repertoires in COVID-19. Assay: immunoSEQ multiplex PCR; the TCRdb copy retains only in-frame clones and omits some. In the table there are about 400,000 clones, roughly 90% of which are singletons. CDR1 SGHRS and CDR2 YFSETQ come from the germline V gene. The V end was cut by 0 bases, the J end by 4 bases, with 11 bases between. This CDR3 has 14 amino acids. The sample holds one count of this clone. The V gene is TRBV5-1, the J gene TRBJ2-7; D possibly corresponds to TRBD1 (6 bases). This TCR derives from a woman in her twenties or thirties who had recovered from COVID-19. Sequenced sample: PBMCs or T cells enriched from blood (not recorded which). The CDR3, as DNA: TGCGCCAGCAGCTTGGACAGGGAGATGTACGAGCAGTACTTC. Translated: CASSLDREMYEQYF.